A single sample gave rise to the 15 T cell receptor beta chains below, sequenced in a study of shared clonotypes between healthy human individuals. Clones were sequenced by immunoSEQ multiplex PCR, and TCRdb holds only the in-frame ones, with some missing. Here the sample spans over 2,000,000 clones, 93% being singletons. It was CD45RO-negative cells, positively selected for CCR7, that made up naive CD8 cells, with terminally differentiated effector memory CD45RA+ cells excluded. The sample comprised naive CD8+ T cells from PBMCs. These receptors all come from a man between 18 and 29 years old in good health. Some clones in this sample may be carry-over from other donors' samples.

This clone showed up just a few times. The V gene is TRBV28, the J gene TRBJ2-3; TRBD2 matches 8 bases. CDR1 and CDR2 from the germline V gene are MDHEN and SYDVKM. The CDR3 length is 13 residues. The J segment lost 3 bases and the V segment lost 10 bases, leaving 6 bases of the junction unmatched. As DNA, the CDR3 is TGTGCCACCGGGACTAGTCGGACAGATACGCAGTATTTT. Translating gives CATGTSRTDTQYF.

This chain connects TRBV27 to TRBJ2-3, with TRBD2 matching over 11 bases. The germline gives CDR1 MNHEY, CDR2 SMNVEV (reference sequence). After removal of 5 bases from V and 5 bases from J, the junction contained 12 bases not matched to a gene. This CDR3 has 17 residues. CDR3 nucleotides: TGTGCCAGCAGTCCCCAGGGACTAGCGGAGGGAGGAGATACGCAGTATTTT. Residues: CASSPQGLAEGGDTQYF.

A remark on this clone: At the DNA level, this CDR3 is encoded by other sequences in the same sample as well. The chain uses TRBV27 and TRBJ1-5; the D is unclear. Germline V gives CDR1 MNHEY, CDR2 SMNVEV (reference sequence). Trimming removed 0 bases at V and 6 bases at J, with 6 bases between. The CDR3 is 13 residues long. The CDR3 loop reads CASSLSVAQPQHF. The CDR3 DNA follows: TGTGCCAGCAGTTTATCTGTCGCTCAGCCCCAGCATTTT.

The chain couples TRBV7-3 to TRBJ2-3; tentatively, D is TRBD2 (5 bases). Trimming removed 2 bases from V and 2 bases from J, with 17 bases in between. Germline lookup yields CDR1 SGHTA and CDR2 FQGTGA. The CDR3 has 17 amino acids. CDR3 bases: TGTGCCAGCAGCTTATTGGTAGCGCCACAAAACACAGATACGCAGTATTTT. It yields the protein CASSLLVAPQNTDTQYF.

The chain carries TRBV28 and TRBJ2-1; D unresolved. Germline V gene sequence: CDR1 MDHEN, CDR2 SYDVKM. V lost 5 bases and J 0 bases, leaving 11 bases between the germline ends. The CDR3 extends over 15 amino acids. The DNA for the CDR3 is TGTGCCAGCAGTGTGGGGTTGAGCTCCTACAATGAGCAGTTCTTC. Translating it yields CASSVGLSSYNEQFF.

The V call is TRBV28, the J call TRBJ1-1; 10 positions agree with TRBD1. The CDR3 sequence is 17 residues long. Germline V CDR1 and CDR2: MDHEN, SYDVKM. Trimming at V came to 6 bases and at J to 7 bases, leaving 17 bases not matched to a gene. The CDR3: CASSFRGTGAALGEAFF. CDR3 coding DNA: TGTGCCAGCAGCTTTAGGGGGACAGGGGCCGCTCTGGGTGAAGCTTTCTTT.

The chain couples TRBV10-1 to TRBJ1-1; 8 bases are shared with TRBD1. Germline V gene lookup returns CDR1 WNHNN and CDR2 SYGVQD (reference sequence). J gave up 1 base and V 2 bases, and 3 bases lay outside the gene matches. This CDR3 spans 15 amino acids. DNA of the CDR3: TGCGCCAGCAGTGAGGGGACAGGCGAGAACACTGAAGCTTTCTTT. Its protein product is CASSEGTGENTEAFF.

The V call is TRBV7-3, the J call TRBJ2-7; D uncertain. This CDR3 contains 12 residues. CDR1 is SGHTA and CDR2 is FQGTGA in the germline V gene. Deletions cut 6 bases from V and 5 bases from J, with 11 bases between. CDR3 in amino acids: CASRSFRHEQYF. DNA for the CDR3: TGTGCCAGCAGGTCCTTTAGGCACGAGCAGTACTTC.

V is TRBV7-9 and J is TRBJ2-7, with D maybe TRBD2 (6 bases). This CDR3 is 17 amino acids long. Germline CDR1 and CDR2: SEHNR and FQNEAQ (reference sequence). Trimming removed 5 bases at V and 0 bases at J, with 20 bases between. Here the CDR3 DNA reads TGTGCCAGCAGCCCAGTAGCGGCTGACCTTTTCTCCTACGAGCAGTACTTC. Amino acid sequence: CASSPVAADLFSYEQYF. Full variable domain (outside the CDR3, taken from reference TRBV7-9 and TRBJ2-7): DTGVSQNPRHKITKRGQNVTFRCDPISEHNRLYWYRQTLGQGPEFLTYFQNEAQLEKSRLLSDRFSAERPKGSFSTLEIQRTEQGDSAMYLCASSPVAADLFSYEQYFGPGTRLTVT.

V is TRBV10-3 and J is TRBJ2-1; 8 nucleotides match TRBD1. Germline CDR1 reads ENHRY; CDR2 reads SYGVKD. There are 16 residues in the CDR3. The trim removed 6 bases at V and 6 bases at J, leaving 13 bases unmatched. CDR3 amino acids: CAISPWMDRASNEQFF. DNA of the CDR3: TGTGCCATCAGCCCATGGATGGACAGGGCCTCCAATGAGCAGTTCTTC.

The chain recombines TRBV20-1 with TRBJ2-1; no clear D. The CDR3 runs 10 residues. Trimming took 7 bases from V and 6 from J, leaving 7 bases between them. The V gene's germline CDR1 is DFQATT and CDR2 SNEGSKA (reference sequence). The CDR3 DNA sequence: TGCAGTGTGGACGGCAATGAGCAGTTCTTC. Protein sequence: CSVDGNEQFF.

V and J are TRBV27 and TRBJ2-7; TRBD1 aligns across 7 bases. Germline loops: CDR1 MNHEY, CDR2 SMNVEV (reference sequence). Trimming at V came to 6 bases and at J to 3 bases, leaving 8 bases not matched to a gene. The length of the CDR3 is 14 residues. This chain's CDR3 is CASSARQGVYEQYF. Here the CDR3 DNA reads TGTGCCAGCAGCGCCCGACAGGGTGTCTACGAGCAGTACTTC.

About this clone itself: In the same sample, other DNA sequences code for this CDR3. The chain carries TRBV29-1 and TRBJ2-7; no firm D call. Looked up from germline, CDR1 is SQVTM and CDR2 is ANQGSEA. The CDR3 length is 11 residues. V shed 7 bases and J shed 2 bases, with 9 bases lying between them. The CDR3 nucleotides read TGCAGCGCCCGGTTAGCCTACGAGCAGTACTTC. Its protein product is CSARLAYEQYF.

The V gene is TRBV5-4, the J gene TRBJ2-3; 11 positions match TRBD2. V dropped 2 bases and J dropped 2; count of bases not matched to a gene: 4. Looked up from germline, CDR1 is SGHNT and CDR2 is YYREEE (reference sequence). There are 16 residues in the CDR3. DNA for the CDR3: TGTGCCAGCAGCTTCATACTAGCGGGGGACACAGATACGCAGTATTTT. This sequence encodes CASSFILAGDTDTQYF.

The chain joins TRBV10-3 to TRBJ2-7; TRBD2 matches at 10 bases. Germline values: CDR1 ENHRY, CDR2 SYGVKD. The CDR3 contains 15 residues. With 3 bases clipped from V and 3 bases from J, the junction kept 5 bases outside the gene matches. For the CDR3, the DNA is TGTGCCATCAGTGATCTAGCGGGAGCGGGCTACGAGCAGTACTTC. Encoded protein: CAISDLAGAGYEQYF.